The following is a TCR beta chain sequence with its context. Its antigen has not been determined. Per-base qualities were not stored, and no clone one base away is much larger. After PBMCs were isolated by density centrifugation and stained for CD3, CD4 and CD8, a FACSAria was used to sort CD4+ and CD8+ T cells. Scalp biopsies and blood samples were provided by unaffected controls. Libraries were built with the immunoSEQ multiplex PCR assay. RNA was extracted from all samples and reverse transcribed into cDNA, which served as template for TCR sequencing. First-strand cDNA was synthesized with SuperScript III using a 2:1 mix of oligo-dT and random hexamers. Amplification bias was assessed with a synthetic immune receptor repertoire, and residual bias was removed computationally. Processing in the source paper ran as follows. After raw reads were preprocessed to remove errors, the CDR3 was defined following IMGT conventions as running from the conserved cysteine to phenylalanine. Clonality was computed as 1 minus the Shannon entropy, with the entropy normalized by log2 of the number of productive unique TCRs. Whether scalp clones were CD4 or CD8 was inferred by matching scalp TCRbeta sequences against CD4 and CD8 repertoires sorted from blood. What TCRdb holds here is the immuneACCESS table cut down to in-frame rearrangements. Part of the clones is not present; checked against another copy, under half of the missing clones reflect an unresolved V gene, and the others are unexplained. V and J calls plus clone size are reproduced from that table; the DNA served to infer D and trimming. Within this sample are more than 95,000 clones, with approximately 60% of them counted one time only. Of the sample, about 3% is held by the ten largest clones.

This sample is drawn from a study of CD8+ T cells in alopecia areata listed by TCRdb under 2018. Turning to the overall study: The study used high-throughput TCRbeta sequencing to examine T cell clonal expansion in alopecia areata, in both the C3H/HeJ mouse model and human patients. In humans, TCRbeta sequencing was performed on scalp tissue and on sorted CD4+ and CD8+ peripheral blood T cells from healthy controls and from patients with patchy or totalis/universalis alopecia areata. Scalp clonality was compared across normal scalp (n=4), patchy alopecia areata scalp (n=8), and alopecia totalis/universalis scalp (n=8). RNA was obtained with the PAXgene miRNA kit for fixed scalp, the miRNeasy kit for PBMCs, and the RNeasy kit for mouse skin. immunoSEQ multiplex PCR using 35 Vbeta forward primers and 13 Jbeta reverse primers was used to amplify TCRbeta CDR3 regions.

Points the paper makes about the study in general: Unlike mouse skin, where gammadelta T cells dominate, normal human skin contains resident alphabeta T cells that get sequenced too, which complicates analysis of the scalp TCR repertoire. TCR sequences shared between patients were less clear than in mice, possibly partly because of HLA diversity in the patient population. Compared with normal scalp, lesional scalp, particularly in alopecia totalis/universalis, had higher clonality and more expanded CD8+ clones, which suggests antigenic drive.

The clonotype comes from a human donor in good health. The sample consisted of CD4+ T cells sorted from blood.

The CDR3 here reads CASSKFRDRRSQETQYF. The DNA sequence is TGTGCCAGCAGCAAATTCCGGGACAGGAGGAGCCAAGAGACCCAGTACTTC. The chain links TRBV5-6 with TRBJ2-5, and TRBD1 aligns with 8 junction nucleotides. The CDR3 runs 17 residues from the cysteine to the phenylalanine. The entry retains the CDR3 DNA only, 51 bases that are in frame from base 1. The germline V gene specifies SGHDT as CDR1 and YYEEEE as CDR2. Germline trimming amounts to 4 bases on V and 1 base on J, with 12 as the count of junction bases outside the gene matches. The reference TRBV5-6 and TRBJ2-5 proteins fill in what lies around the CDR3, so the full variable domain reads DAGVTQSPTHLIKTRGQQVTLRCSPKSGHDTVSWYQQALGQGPQFIFQYYEEEERQRGNFPDRFSGHQFPNYSSELNVNALLLGDSALYLCASSKFRDRRSQETQYFGPGTRLLVL.